This entry features one T cell receptor beta chain sequence. Its matching antigen is unknown. V lost 2 bases and J lost 3; bases outside the gene matches: 4. Germline CDR1 reads MNHEY; CDR2 reads SVGEGT. CDR3 length: 15 residues. The data belong to a study of T cell responses to AZD1222 COVID-19 vaccine. Study-level points and caveats: Most donors were white British, females outnumbered males, and clonal diversity was possibly underestimated. Nearly half of spike-specific TCRs reportedly target variant regions that are unmutated in the B.1.351 and B.1.1.7 variants.

Only in-frame clones appear in the TCRdb table, and some are missing; sequencing was by immunoSEQ multiplex PCR. The sample lists about 150,000 clones, 85% to 95% occurring once. The chain is built from TRBV6-2 or TRBV6-3 and TRBJ2-3; TRBD2 matches 8 bases. This clonotype originated in an adult who received the AZD1222 COVID-19 vaccine. The source material was peripheral blood, sampled 28 days after the second AZD1222 dose. In DNA, the CDR3 is TGTGCCAGCAGTTACACCGGGACTAGTACAGATACGCAGTATTTT. It specifies CASSYTGTSTDTQYF.